The rows below give T cell receptor beta chains drawn from one sample of a study of shared clonotypes between healthy human individuals. Repertoires were generated with immunoSEQ multiplex PCR, while TCRdb's copy carries only in-frame clones and drops some. The sample contains about 600,000 clones, 98% of which appear only once. Material for sequencing was naive CD8+ T cells sorted from blood. All receptors derive from a man younger than 45 in good health. CDR3s include the opening cysteine and the closing phenylalanine or tryptophan. A D gene is named only where the DNA matches it firmly. Some rows mark clone size as missing; the rest say once, few, many or name a class of expanded clone.

j_gene: TRBJ1-2; v_gene: TRBV5-6; abundance: .; d_gene: .; CDR3aa: CASSLVGLANYGYTF; CDR3nt: TGTGCCAGCAGCTTGGTAGGGTTAGCTAACTATGGCTACACCTTC
j_gene: TRBJ1-1; v_gene: TRBV5-8; abundance: .; d_gene: .; CDR3aa: CASSQTGGTEAFF; CDR3nt: TGTGCCAGCAGCCAGACGGGTGGCACTGAAGCTTTCTTT
j_gene: TRBJ2-2; v_gene: TRBV11-2; abundance: once; d_gene: .; CDR3aa: CASSFSAGELFF; CDR3nt: TGTGCCAGCAGCTTTAGTGCTGGGGAGCTGTTTTTT
j_gene: TRBJ1-5; v_gene: TRBV7-2; abundance: .; d_gene: TRBD1; CDR3aa: CASSLTQGTRNQPQHF; CDR3nt: TGTGCCAGCAGCTTAACACAGGGGACGCGGAATCAGCCCCAGCATTTT
j_gene: TRBJ1-1; v_gene: TRBV15; abundance: once; d_gene: .; CDR3aa: CATSSDRNTEAFF; CDR3nt: TGTGCCACCAGCAGCGACAGGAACACTGAAGCTTTCTTT
j_gene: TRBJ2-1; v_gene: TRBV28; abundance: .; d_gene: TRBD2; CDR3aa: CASGLAGPFGEQFF; CDR3nt: TGTGCCAGCGGACTAGCGGGTCCCTTTGGTGAGCAGTTCTTC
j_gene: TRBJ1-2; v_gene: TRBV15; abundance: .; d_gene: .; CDR3aa: CATSRASGQIYGYTF; CDR3nt: TGTGCCACCAGCAGAGCATCAGGACAGATCTATGGCTACACCTTC
j_gene: TRBJ2-3; v_gene: TRBV11-2; abundance: once; d_gene: .; CDR3aa: CASSLVGHTDTQYF; CDR3nt: TGTGCCAGCAGCTTAGTTGGCCACACAGATACGCAGTATTTT
j_gene: TRBJ2-7; v_gene: TRBV6-5; abundance: .; d_gene: TRBD1; CDR3aa: CATEDRFSYEQYF; CDR3nt: TGTGCCACCGAGGACAGGTTCTCCTACGAGCAGTACTTC
j_gene: TRBJ1-1; v_gene: TRBV30; abundance: once; d_gene: .; CDR3aa: CAFRGLNTEAFF; CDR3nt: TGTGCCTTCAGGGGCTTGAACACTGAAGCTTTCTTT
j_gene: TRBJ2-1; v_gene: TRBV7-9; abundance: .; d_gene: TRBD2; CDR3aa: CASSSREGLDEQFF; CDR3nt: TGTGCCAGCAGCTCGCGGGAGGGCCTCGATGAGCAGTTCTTC
j_gene: TRBJ1-1; v_gene: TRBV11-2; abundance: .; d_gene: .; CDR3aa: CASSLSVNTEAFF; CDR3nt: TGTGCCAGCAGCTTATCCGTGAACACTGAAGCTTTCTTT
j_gene: TRBJ2-2; v_gene: TRBV7-9; abundance: .; d_gene: TRBD2; CDR3aa: CASSSLGLAGGPGGELFF; CDR3nt: TGTGCCAGCAGCTCCTTGGGGCTAGCGGGAGGGCCTGGCGGGGAGCTGTTTTTT
j_gene: TRBJ2-7; v_gene: TRBV5-8; abundance: .; d_gene: TRBD2; CDR3aa: CASSLGQGTSGRRSSYEQYF; CDR3nt: TGTGCCAGCAGCTTGGGACAAGGGACTAGCGGGAGGAGATCCTCCTACGAGCAGTACTTC
j_gene: TRBJ2-7; v_gene: TRBV7-8; abundance: .; d_gene: TRBD2; CDR3aa: CASSLGPMGSGTSYEQYF; CDR3nt: TGTGCCAGCAGCTTAGGCCCCATGGGTAGCGGGACCTCCTACGAGCAGTACTTC
j_gene: TRBJ1-1; v_gene: TRBV7-2; abundance: .; d_gene: .; CDR3aa: CASSSQVNTEAFF; CDR3nt: TGTGCCAGCAGCTCACAGGTGAACACTGAAGCTTTCTTT
j_gene: TRBJ1-2; v_gene: TRBV6-4; abundance: .; d_gene: .; CDR3aa: CASSDGGFGYTF; CDR3nt: TGTGCCAGCAGTGACGGGGGGTTCGGCTACACCTTC
j_gene: TRBJ2-1; v_gene: TRBV6-1; abundance: .; d_gene: TRBD2; CDR3aa: CASSPGLAEYNEQFF; CDR3nt: TGTGCCAGCAGTCCGGGACTAGCGGAATACAATGAGCAGTTCTTC
j_gene: TRBJ2-7; v_gene: TRBV30; abundance: .; d_gene: .; CDR3aa: CAWIPGDKIYEQYF; CDR3nt: TGTGCCTGGATCCCAGGGGACAAAATTTACGAGCAGTACTTC
j_gene: TRBJ2-1; v_gene: TRBV27; abundance: .; d_gene: .; CDR3aa: CAIHGGRHYNEQFF; CDR3nt: TGTGCCATCCATGGGGGCAGGCACTACAATGAGCAGTTCTTC
j_gene: TRBJ1-1; v_gene: TRBV19; abundance: .; d_gene: .; CDR3aa: CASSIDPPGITEAFF; CDR3nt: TGTGCCAGTAGTATAGATCCACCAGGGATAACTGAAGCTTTCTTT
j_gene: TRBJ2-3; v_gene: TRBV6-6; abundance: .; d_gene: TRBD2; CDR3aa: CASAAPMEAGGETQYF; CDR3nt: TGTGCCAGCGCAGCCCCCATGGAGGCGGGAGGGGAAACGCAGTATTTT
j_gene: TRBJ2-3; v_gene: TRBV7-3; abundance: .; d_gene: .; CDR3aa: CASSLQQGTTDTQYF; CDR3nt: TGTGCCAGCAGCCTCCAACAGGGAACCACAGATACGCAGTATTTT
j_gene: TRBJ2-7; v_gene: TRBV5-1; abundance: once; d_gene: TRBD1; CDR3aa: CASSFMDRVDEQYF; CDR3nt: TGCGCCAGCAGCTTTATGGACAGGGTCGACGAGCAGTACTTC
j_gene: TRBJ2-2; v_gene: TRBV30; abundance: .; d_gene: .; CDR3aa: CAWSEGRGTGELFF; CDR3nt: TGTGCCTGGAGTGAGGGGCGCGGCACCGGGGAGCTGTTTTTT
j_gene: TRBJ2-7; v_gene: TRBV6-1; abundance: .; d_gene: TRBD1; CDR3aa: CASSQRTGKSYEQYF; CDR3nt: TGTGCCAGCAGCCAAAGGACAGGGAAATCCTACGAGCAGTACTTC
j_gene: TRBJ2-7; v_gene: TRBV2; abundance: .; d_gene: .; CDR3aa: CASPRGRDNEQYF; CDR3nt: TGTGCCAGCCCCCGGGGGCGCGATAACGAGCAGTACTTC
j_gene: TRBJ2-5; v_gene: TRBV27; abundance: .; d_gene: TRBD2; CDR3aa: CASSFILAGHQETQYF; CDR3nt: TGTGCCAGCAGTTTTATCCTAGCGGGCCACCAAGAGACCCAGTACTTC
j_gene: TRBJ2-5; v_gene: TRBV27; abundance: .; d_gene: .; CDR3aa: CASKRPPQETQYF; CDR3nt: TGTGCCAGCAAAAGGCCCCCCCAAGAGACCCAGTACTTC
j_gene: TRBJ2-7; v_gene: TRBV7-9; abundance: .; d_gene: TRBD1; CDR3aa: CASSLSPGTATYEQYF; CDR3nt: TGTGCCAGCAGCTTAAGCCCTGGGACAGCGACCTACGAGCAGTACTTC
j_gene: TRBJ2-7; v_gene: TRBV4-3; abundance: .; d_gene: .; CDR3aa: CASSQDLGSYEQYF; CDR3nt: TGCGCCAGCAGCCAAGATTTAGGTTCCTACGAGCAGTACTTC
j_gene: TRBJ1-2; v_gene: TRBV7-8; abundance: few; d_gene: TRBD1; CDR3aa: CASSLGGTVTYGYTF; CDR3nt: TGTGCCAGCAGCTTAGGTGGGACAGTTACATATGGCTACACCTTC
j_gene: TRBJ1-5; v_gene: TRBV5-5; abundance: once; d_gene: .; CDR3aa: CASSLEGGQVGNQPQHF; CDR3nt: TGTGCCAGCAGCTTGGAGGGGGGGCAGGTTGGCAATCAGCCCCAGCATTTT
j_gene: TRBJ2-2; v_gene: TRBV27; abundance: .; d_gene: .; CDR3aa: CASSFGYNTGELFF; CDR3nt: TGTGCCAGCAGTTTCGGCTATAACACCGGGGAGCTGTTTTTT
j_gene: TRBJ2-1; v_gene: TRBV19; abundance: .; d_gene: .; CDR3aa: CASSTDYLRQFF; CDR3nt: TGTGCCAGTAGTACCGACTACCTAAGGCAGTTCTTC
j_gene: TRBJ1-1; v_gene: TRBV28; abundance: .; d_gene: .; CDR3aa: CASSLFSGRNTEAFF; CDR3nt: TGTGCCAGCAGTTTATTCAGTGGACGGAACACTGAAGCTTTCTTT
j_gene: TRBJ2-7; v_gene: TRBV7-9; abundance: .; d_gene: .; CDR3aa: CASSADVYEQYF; CDR3nt: TGTGCCAGCAGCGCGGACGTTTACGAGCAGTACTTC
j_gene: TRBJ2-5; v_gene: TRBV7-9; abundance: .; d_gene: .; CDR3aa: CASSPKSGTLLETQYF; CDR3nt: TGTGCCAGCAGTCCAAAATCGGGGACGTTGTTGGAGACCCAGTACTTC
j_gene: TRBJ1-1; v_gene: TRBV5-1; abundance: .; d_gene: .; CDR3aa: CASSPLPGDGTEAFF; CDR3nt: TGCGCCAGCAGCCCCCTTCCAGGGGACGGCACTGAAGCTTTCTTT
j_gene: TRBJ2-5; v_gene: TRBV13; abundance: .; d_gene: .; CDR3aa: CASSTDIQETQYF; CDR3nt: TGTGCCAGCAGCACGGACATCCAAGAGACCCAGTACTTC
j_gene: TRBJ2-7; v_gene: TRBV27; abundance: .; d_gene: .; CDR3aa: CASSFRGSAEQYF; CDR3nt: TGTGCCAGCAGTTTTCGGGGGTCTGCCGAGCAGTACTTC
j_gene: TRBJ2-1; v_gene: TRBV28; abundance: .; d_gene: TRBD2; CDR3aa: CASSSSGSGYNEQFF; CDR3nt: TGTGCCAGCAGTTCGAGCGGGAGTGGCTACAATGAGCAGTTCTTC
j_gene: TRBJ2-1; v_gene: TRBV7-9; abundance: .; d_gene: TRBD2; CDR3aa: CASSLAWGASGSNEQFF; CDR3nt: TGTGCCAGCAGCTTAGCGTGGGGGGCTAGCGGGAGTAATGAGCAGTTCTTC
j_gene: TRBJ2-5; v_gene: TRBV4-1; abundance: .; d_gene: .; CDR3aa: CASSQEERWTQYF; CDR3nt: TGCGCCAGCAGCCAAGAGGAACGGTGGACCCAGTACTTC
j_gene: TRBJ1-1; v_gene: TRBV4-3; abundance: .; d_gene: .; CDR3aa: CASSQDEDIALAFF; CDR3nt: TGCGCCAGCAGCCAAGATGAGGACATAGCGTTAGCTTTCTTT
j_gene: TRBJ2-7; v_gene: TRBV30; abundance: .; d_gene: TRBD1; CDR3aa: CARDSEGPYEQYF; CDR3nt: TGTGCCCGGGACAGCGAAGGTCCGTACGAGCAGTACTTC
j_gene: TRBJ1-5; v_gene: TRBV7-9; abundance: .; d_gene: .; CDR3aa: CASSFSNWEPQHF; CDR3nt: TGTGCCAGCAGCTTTTCCAACTGGGAGCCCCAGCATTTT
j_gene: TRBJ2-7; v_gene: TRBV2; abundance: .; d_gene: TRBD2; CDR3aa: CASKIAGVEYEQYF; CDR3nt: TGTGCCAGCAAAATAGCGGGAGTTGAATACGAGCAGTACTTC
j_gene: TRBJ2-7; v_gene: TRBV4-3; abundance: .; d_gene: .; CDR3aa: CASSQESGLKAKQYF; CDR3nt: TGCGCCAGCAGCCAAGAATCTGGGTTAAAAGCGAAGCAGTACTTC
j_gene: TRBJ1-1; v_gene: TRBV6-5; abundance: .; d_gene: .; CDR3aa: CASGLQANTEAFF; CDR3nt: TGTGCCAGCGGGTTACAGGCGAACACTGAAGCTTTCTTT
j_gene: TRBJ2-3; v_gene: TRBV19; abundance: .; d_gene: .; CDR3aa: CASKRYSGSTDTQYF; CDR3nt: TGTGCCAGTAAAAGGTATAGCGGAAGCACAGATACGCAGTATTTT
j_gene: TRBJ2-2; v_gene: TRBV9; abundance: .; d_gene: .; CDR3aa: CASSYTVRTGELFF; CDR3nt: TGTGCCAGCAGCTATACCGTGAGGACCGGGGAGCTGTTTTTT
j_gene: TRBJ2-5; v_gene: TRBV6-6; abundance: .; d_gene: TRBD2; CDR3aa: CASTRLGGLQETQYF; CDR3nt: TGTGCCAGCACCCGGCTGGGGGGACTACAAGAGACCCAGTACTTC
j_gene: TRBJ1-1; v_gene: TRBV9; abundance: .; d_gene: .; CDR3aa: CASGGGRTEAFF; CDR3nt: TGTGCCAGCGGCGGTGGGAGGACTGAAGCTTTCTTT